The clone carrying this T cell receptor beta chain was detected only a few times. The data were taken from a study of blood T cell repertoires in COVID-19. Study in general: The study drew acute and convalescent COVID-19 samples from the United States, Italy and Spain. Sources were T cells, B-cell-depleted T cells, or PBMCs; the material itself was cDNA or gDNA.

CDR1 is LGHNA and CDR2 is YSLEER in the germline V gene. The CDR3 has 19 residues. V shed 0 bases and J shed 1 base, with 21 bases lying between them. Authors' analysis steps: Estimated nucleated cell counts came from reference gene primer amplification. Libraries were prepared by immunoSEQ multiplex PCR; TCRdb keeps only in-frame clonotypes and omits some of them. V and J calls and clone size are as listed in that table; D and trimming were resolved from the DNA. The table has 110,000 to 150,000 clones, 85% to 90% seen once. The chain carries TRBV4-3 and TRBJ1-1; no clear D gene. The receptor comes from a woman aged 60 to 75 with acute or convalescent COVID-19. The specimen was peripheral blood. CDR3 residues: CASSQDLLQVRQANTEAFF. The DNA of the CDR3 is TGCGCCAGCAGCCAAGATCTCCTGCAGGTTCGGCAGGCGAACACTGAAGCTTTCTTT.